The TCR beta chain under discussion was sequenced for a study of T cells in tuberculosis. Whole-study results and caveats: Selection depended on which cryopreserved specimens were available. Smaller alpha distances in active tuberculosis partly reflected shorter CDR3-alpha lengths. Active tuberculosis TCR-alpha repertoires lay closer to GMM-specific TCRs than IGRA-negative controls, suggesting clonal expansion.

A note on this clone: Its antigen is not known.

The germline CDR1 and CDR2 sequences are MNHEY and SMNVEV (reference sequence). The J segment lost 9 bases and the V segment lost 0 bases, leaving 1 base of the junction unmatched. This CDR3 spans 15 amino acids. Profiled with immunoSEQ multiplex PCR; TCRdb holds only in-frame clones, not every one. The top ten hold 7.7% of the sample, which has tens of thousands of clones, 85% to 95% seen once. Each clinical donor contributed on average around 97,000 T cells from unsorted cryopreserved PBMC. Sequenced input: PBMCs. The chain has TRBV27 and TRBJ1-6, with TRBD1 matching over 11 bases. The TCR was taken from a donor between 5 and 29 years old with latent tuberculosis or without tuberculosis infection. Some clones in this sample may be carry-over from other donors' samples. CDR3 nucleotide sequence: TGTGCCAGCAGTTTATCTGGGACAGGGGGTTCACCCCTCCACTTT. It yields the protein CASSLSGTGGSPLHF.